The 30 T cell receptor beta chains presented below share a single source sample, sequenced in a study of T cell repertoires in cytomegalovirus infection. TCRdb re-called the reads with MiXCR, one entry per CDR3 protein. The table lists about 920,000 distinct CDR3 sequences, roughly 30% of them singletons. These receptors' targets are unknown. The sample here was cultured CD8+ T cells from PBMCs, taken from culture after CMV antigen stimulation. The receptors here all came from a human donor in good health (CMV status not recorded). Some clones in this sample may be carry-over from other donors' samples.

In its sample, this clonotype was seen a few times. V is TRBV6-2 or TRBV6-3 and J is TRBJ2-1; D not resolved. Germline V lookup: CDR1 MNHEY, CDR2 SVGEGT. The CDR3 runs to 11 residues. V was trimmed by 8 bases and J by 6 bases, leaving 8 bases between them. The CDR3 protein is CASSWFNEQFF. The CDR3 DNA is TGTGCCAGCTCATGGTTCAATGAGCAGTTCTTC.

Only a few counts were recorded for this clonotype. The chain employs TRBV11-3 and TRBJ1-6; TRBD1 agrees at 7 bases. The germline V gene encodes CDR1 SGHNT and CDR2 YENEEA. Losses at the gene ends were 0 bases for V and 12 bases for J; bases not matched to a gene: 11. This CDR3 is built from 16 residues. CDR3 amino acids: CASSLDPGQGDGPLHF. The DNA for the CDR3 is TGTGCCAGCAGCTTAGATCCTGGTCAGGGGGACGGACCCCTCCACTTT.

In its sample, this clonotype was seen a few times. The chain recombines TRBV6-5 with TRBJ1-2; D remains unclear. The CDR3 totals 16 residues. V was clipped by 6 bases and J by 0 bases, with 17 bases between them. Germline values: CDR1 MNHEY, CDR2 SVGAGI. As DNA, the CDR3 is TGTGCCAGCAGGACCGGGCCTTACAAGACTAACTATGGCTACACCTTC. This sequence encodes CASRTGPYKTNYGYTF.

Ten or more counts support this clonotype. The gene calls are TRBV7-2 and TRBJ2-3, with D hard to call. In germline, CDR1 is SGHTA, CDR2 FQGNSA. V was pared by 3 bases and J by 6 bases, with 10 bases between. The CDR3 has 13 residues. The CDR3 bases are TGTGCCAGCAGCTTCCTCAGATGGGATACGCAGTATTTT. Translation gives CASSFLRWDTQYF.

This chain joins TRBV27 and TRBJ2-3; 10 positions match TRBD1. CDR1 and CDR2 (germline): MNHEY, SMNVEV (reference sequence). This CDR3 spans 17 amino acids. The ends lost 4 bases at V and 2 bases at J; junction bases unmatched: 9. The CDR3 coding sequence is TGTGCCAGCAGTTCGGCCCGGACAGGGGGAATCACAGATACGCAGTATTTT. Amino acid sequence: CASSSARTGGITDTQYF.

This clonotype was observed a handful of times. V is TRBV5-4 and J is TRBJ2-1; D possibly corresponds to TRBD2 (6 bases). This CDR3 comprises 18 residues. Per germline, CDR1 SGHNT and CDR2 YYREEE (reference sequence). Deletions cut 4 bases from V and 0 bases from J, with 20 bases between. The CDR3, as DNA: TGTGCCAGCAGCGGGAGGAGCGGTGACGAGATCTCCTACAATGAGCAGTTCTTC. Translating it yields CASSGRSGDEISYNEQFF.

This clonotype was detected ten times or more. The gene calls are TRBV2 and TRBJ2-1, with TRBD2 identical over 11 bases. Germline V gene sequence: CDR1 SNHLY, CDR2 FYNNEI. V was clipped by 4 bases and J by 1 base; unmatched bases: 3. The CDR3 loop spans 16 amino acids. CDR3 sequence (DNA): TGTGCCAGCAGTGGACTAGCGGGGCGTTCCTACAATGAGCAGTTCTTC. It specifies CASSGLAGRSYNEQFF.

This clonotype has a count of ten or more. The rearrangement uses TRBV6-2 or TRBV6-3 and TRBJ2-5; perhaps TRBD1 as D (7 bases). Germline assignment: CDR1 MNHEY and CDR2 SVGEGT. Trimming stripped 5 bases from V and 5 bases from J, with 12 bases between. The CDR3 is 13 amino acids. The CDR3 region has the DNA TGTGCCAGCAGTCCGACAGGGAGGGAGACCCAGTACTTC. Protein sequence: CASSPTGRETQYF.

V gene TRBV27 combines with J gene TRBJ2-1; D unclear. Germline-derived CDR1 and CDR2 are MNHEY and SMNVEV (reference sequence). Between the trimmed V and J ends, which lost 8 bases and 5 bases, there was a span of 13 bases. This CDR3 comprises 13 residues. CDR3 in DNA: TGTGCCAGCCAATATAGCAGGCACAATGAGCAGTTCTTC. Its protein product is CASQYSRHNEQFF.

V gene TRBV27 combines with J gene TRBJ1-1; a possible D gene is TRBD1 (5 bases). Germline V gene data show CDR1 as MNHEY and CDR2 as SMNVEV (reference sequence). V shed 5 bases and J shed 11 bases, with 15 bases lying between them. The CDR3 contains 12 residues. Here the CDR3 reads CASSAPGRGAFF. For the CDR3, the DNA is TGTGCCAGCAGTGCGCCGGGGCGTGGGGCTTTCTTT.

The V and J genes are TRBV12-3 or TRBV12-4 and TRBJ2-6; D is ambiguous. V was clipped by 5 bases and J by 2 bases, with 10 bases between them. This CDR3 region has 15 residues. The CDR3 loop is CASSPDLAGANVLTF. Written as DNA, the CDR3 is TGTGCCAGCAGTCCGGACCTGGCTGGGGCCAACGTCCTGACTTTC.

This clonotype was counted ten times or more. The chain joins TRBV7-6 to TRBJ2-3; D may be TRBD2 (5 bases). The CDR3 contains 15 residues. Germline V gives CDR1 SGHVS, CDR2 FNYEAQ. Trimming removed 3 bases at V and 3 bases at J, with 13 bases between. The DNA of the CDR3 is TGTGCCAGCAGCTTGGAAGCGGTTAAGACAGATACGCAGTATTTT. Protein: CASSLEAVKTDTQYF.

This sequence joins TRBV27 and TRBJ2-5, with 7 bases aligning to TRBD1. J lost 3 bases, V lost 3 bases, and 7 bases had no gene match. Looked up from germline, CDR1 is MNHEY and CDR2 is SMNVEV (reference sequence). The CDR3 has 15 residues. CDR3 sequence: CASSFSTDRKETQYF. The DNA of the CDR3 is TGTGCCAGCAGTTTTTCGACGGACAGGAAAGAGACCCAGTACTTC.

The V call is TRBV5-5, the J call TRBJ1-4; tentatively, D is TRBD1 (6 bases). Trimming cost V 2 bases and J 8 bases, with 16 bases left between them. This CDR3 has 15 amino acids. Germline V gene lookup returns CDR1 SGHKS and CDR2 YYEKEE (reference sequence). The CDR3 DNA is TGTGCCAGCAGCTTCGGCGGACAGAATTACGAAAAACTGTTTTTT. Its translation is CASSFGGQNYEKLFF.

This clonotype was recorded a few times. The chain joins TRBV4-1 to TRBJ2-1; D unclear. In germline, CDR1 is MGHRA, CDR2 YSYEKL. V was pared by 0 bases and J by 8 bases, with 14 bases between. This CDR3 region has 15 residues. The CDR3 DNA reads as TGCGCCAGCAGCCAAGAGGTGAGGACCTTCGATGAGCAGTTCTTC. As protein: CASSQEVRTFDEQFF.

A few counts support this clonotype. This chain links TRBV6-1 with TRBJ2-7; the D gene is possibly TRBD2 (6 bases). The V gene lost 0 bases and the J gene lost 0 bases, with 6 bases spanning the gap. Per germline, CDR1 MNHNS and CDR2 SASEGT. The CDR3 extends over 14 amino acids. The CDR3 reads CASSEAGGSYEQYF. CDR3 coding DNA: TGTGCCAGCAGTGAAGCGGGGGGCTCCTACGAGCAGTACTTC.

This clonotype occurred many times. The chain uses TRBV7-8 and TRBJ2-1, with D possibly called TRBD1 or TRBD2 (5 bases each). CDR3 length: 14 residues. Germline assignment: CDR1 SGHVS and CDR2 FQNEAQ. V was trimmed by 3 bases and J by 8 bases, leaving 14 bases between them. DNA of the CDR3: TGTGCCAGCAGCTTTACGGGACGAGGGGATGAGCAGTTCTTC. Its protein product is CASSFTGRGDEQFF.

The table lists this clonotype with a few counts. This rearrangement joins TRBV7-6 to TRBJ1-2, with D uncertain. The CDR3 is 15 amino acids. Per germline, CDR1 SGHVS and CDR2 FNYEAQ. Trimming stripped 5 bases from V and 8 bases from J, with 21 bases between. The CDR3 reads CASSTGSGDLLGYTF. The CDR3 region has the DNA TGTGCCAGCAGCACCGGGTCAGGTGATCTATTGGGCTACACCTTC.

This clonotype showed up just a few times. The chain employs TRBV7-9 and TRBJ1-1; D gene uncertain. Germline-derived CDR1 and CDR2 are SEHNR and FQNEAQ (reference sequence). This CDR3 comprises 14 residues. The V gene lost 7 bases and the J gene lost 1 base, with 13 bases spanning the gap. CDR3 coding DNA: TGTGCCAGCATCCCCCCCCTCACGAACACTGAAGCTTTCTTT. Protein: CASIPPLTNTEAFF.

The rearrangement joins TRBV7-4 to TRBJ2-2; D uncertain. Germline V CDR1 and CDR2: SGHVT, SQSDAQ. Trimming removed 8 bases at V and 8 bases at J, with 9 bases between. This CDR3 comprises 11 residues. The CDR3 bases are TGTGCCAGCCCCCTCCTTGGGGAGCTGTTTTTT. This gives the protein CASPLLGELFF.

The chain recombines TRBV11-2 with TRBJ2-7; TRBD1 aligns across 7 bases. The CDR3 extends over 13 amino acids. The V and J ends lost 4 bases and 4 bases, in that order; junction bases with no gene match: 4. Per the germline V gene, CDR1 is SGHAT and CDR2 is FQNNGV. DNA for the CDR3: TGTGCCAGCAGCTGGGGGACAGTTTACGAGCAGTACGTC. Encoded protein: CASSWGTVYEQYV.

The chain has TRBV24-1 and TRBJ2-1; 11 bases map to TRBD1. Unmatched junction bases numbered 11, after V lost 4 bases and J lost 4 bases. Germline loops: CDR1 KGHDR, CDR2 SFDVKD. This CDR3 spans 18 amino acids. In DNA, the CDR3 is TGTGCCACCAGTGAACGGACAGGGGGCGAGGGTCTTTACAATGAGCAGTTCTTC. This codes for CATSERTGGEGLYNEQFF.

J is TRBJ2-2 and V is TRBV24-1, with D possibly being TRBD1 (6 bases). Germline lookup yields CDR1 KGHDR and CDR2 SFDVKD. The CDR3 has 16 residues. The V gene lost 4 bases and the J gene lost 5 bases, with 16 bases spanning the gap. The CDR3 is CATSDTGSQGTGELFF. For the CDR3, the DNA is TGTGCCACCAGTGACACCGGCAGCCAGGGGACCGGGGAGCTGTTTTTT.

The V gene is TRBV28, the J gene TRBJ2-3, with 7 bases aligning to TRBD1. Germline-derived CDR1 and CDR2 are MDHEN and SYDVKM. This CDR3 has 18 amino acids. After removal of 10 bases from V and 0 bases from J, the junction contained 19 bases not matched to a gene. CDR3 protein: CAIAAGTALYESTDTQYF. The CDR3 DNA is TGTGCCATCGCCGCCGGGACAGCATTATACGAAAGCACAGATACGCAGTATTTT.

The rearrangement links TRBV5-6 to TRBJ1-1; tentatively, D is TRBD1 (6 bases). V was pared by 4 bases and J by 1 base, with 14 bases between. Germline V gives CDR1 SGHDT, CDR2 YYEEEE. This CDR3 region has 15 residues. The CDR3 sequence: CASSPWDTANTEAFF. DNA of the CDR3: TGTGCCAGCAGCCCATGGGACACGGCGAACACTGAAGCTTTCTTT.

This clonotype was seen a few times. V is TRBV6-1 and J is TRBJ2-5, with a tentative D call TRBD2 (7 bases). Trimming left V 3 bases short and J 5 bases short, with 13 bases between. The germline CDR1 and CDR2 sequences are MNHNS and SASEGT. The CDR3 runs to 14 residues. This CDR3 reads CASSEAGARETQYF. Here the CDR3 DNA reads TGTGCCAGCAGTGAGGCGGGGGCGAGGGAGACCCAGTACTTC.

The chain recombines TRBV5-4 with TRBJ1-1; unclear D gene. CDR1 SGHNT and CDR2 YYREEE come from the germline V gene (reference sequence). The V end lost 0 bases, the J end lost 4 bases, and 10 bases lay between the germline ends. The CDR3 covers 14 residues. The CDR3 loop reads CASSLDEGSTEAFF. The CDR3 DNA reads TGTGCCAGCAGCTTGGACGAGGGAAGCACTGAAGCTTTCTTT.

The V gene is TRBV14, the J gene TRBJ2-5; D remains ambiguous. V was shortened by 0 bases and J by 0 bases, with 5 bases between the two germline ends. CDR3 size: 14 residues. Germline CDR1 is SGHDN and CDR2 is FVKESK. The CDR3 bases are TGTGCCAGCAGCCAAGATGCGAACCAAGAGACCCAGTACTTC. Protein: CASSQDANQETQYF.

This chain joins TRBV27 and TRBJ2-5; 8 bases fit TRBD1. Germline lookup yields CDR1 MNHEY and CDR2 SMNVEV (reference sequence). V trimming: 6 bases; J trimming: 2 bases; junction bases outside the gene matches: 14. This CDR3 spans 17 amino acids. DNA for the CDR3: TGTGCCAGCAGCTATTCGGCAGGGGGCCAGTATCAAGAGACCCAGTACTTC. Translated, it gives CASSYSAGGQYQETQYF.

The table lists this clonotype with a few counts. This rearrangement joins TRBV24-1 to TRBJ2-2, with 7 bases matching TRBD2. Germline-derived CDR1 and CDR2 are KGHDR and SFDVKD. V lost 5 bases to trimming and J lost 6 bases; unmatched junction nucleotides: 2. The CDR3 is 13 residues long. The CDR3 DNA reads as TGTGCCACCAGTGTTGGGGGGGCCGGGGAGCTGTTTTTT. It specifies CATSVGGAGELFF.